The source of this TCR beta chain is a study of blood T cell repertoires in COVID-19. As for the study in general: Acute-phase and convalescent COVID-19 samples originated in the United States, Italy and Spain. Sources were T cells, B-cell-depleted T cells, or PBMCs; the material itself was cDNA or gDNA.

TCRdb keeps only in-frame clones here, not all; method: immunoSEQ multiplex PCR. There are 300,000 to 350,000 clones in the sample; about 86% occur only once, and approximately 4.6% lies in the top ten. The germline CDR1 and CDR2 sequences are SEHNR and FQNEAQ (reference sequence). The CDR3 has 12 residues. Trimming stripped 5 bases from V and 2 bases from J, with 6 bases between. Participant age was roughly 18 to 90 years, and participants resided in fewer than 30 US areas. This chain joins TRBV7-9 and TRBJ1-1; D not certain. This TCR derives from a woman in her 40s with acute COVID-19. Sequencing was done on a sample of PBMCs or T cells enriched from blood (not recorded which). Here the CDR3 DNA reads TGTGCCAGCAGCCCTAGCAACACTGAAGCTTTCTTT. Amino acids: CASSPSNTEAFF. Full variable domain (remainder filled in from reference TRBV7-9 and TRBJ1-1): DTGVSQNPRHKITKRGQNVTFRCDPISEHNRLYWYRQTLGQGPEFLTYFQNEAQLEKSRLLSDRFSAERPKGSFSTLEIQRTEQGDSAMYLCASSPSNTEAFFGQGTRLTVV.